A selection of T cell receptor beta chains follows, all from one sample in a study of PD-L1 blockade in urothelial cancer. Sequenced by immunoSEQ multiplex PCR; TCRdb stores in-frame clones only, minus some. The profile covers tens of thousands of clones, with around 84% appearing a single time and around a tenth taken by the ten largest. Source: PBMCs, taken around atezolizumab (anti-PD-L1) treatment. These receptors were taken from a woman between 65 and 79 years old with urothelial cancer. The CDR3 runs from the conserved cysteine through the conserved F or W. The order of the fields is V gene, J gene, D gene, clone size, CDR3 protein, CDR3 DNA. D genes are given only for firm matches. Only part of the rows carry a size: once, few, many, or a class if the clone is expanded.

>TRBV6-1|TRBJ1-2|-|-
CASRQGRSNYGYTF
TGTGCCAGCAGACAGGGACGGAGCAACTATGGCTACACCTTC
>TRBV4-1|TRBJ2-3|TRBD2|once
CASSLSRGTTDTQYF
TGCGCCAGCAGTCTCTCGCGGGGGACCACAGATACGCAGTATTTT
>TRBV14|TRBJ2-1|TRBD2|-
CASSRWGLRYNEQFF
TGTGCCAGCAGCAGATGGGGACTACGGTACAATGAGCAGTTCTTC
>TRBV19|TRBJ2-3|-|-
CASSPPGDLYF
TGTGCCAGTAGTCCCCCAGGGGATCTGTATTTT
>TRBV10-2|TRBJ2-7|-|-
CASSLPNSGSSYEQYF
TGCGCCAGCAGTCTACCTAACTCGGGAAGCTCCTACGAGCAGTACTTC
>TRBV18|TRBJ2-7|-|-
CASSPTSGTGRYEQYF
TGTGCCAGCTCACCAACGAGCGGGACAGGACGCTACGAGCAGTACTTC
>TRBV28|TRBJ2-1|TRBD2|-
CASSSWTSGAYNEQFF
TGTGCCAGCAGTTCCTGGACTAGCGGTGCCTACAATGAGCAGTTCTTC
>TRBV5-1|TRBJ2-3|TRBD2|-
CASSRTSGGRYYTDTQYF
TGCGCCAGCAGCCGGACTAGCGGGGGCCGCTATTACACAGATACGCAGTATTTT
>TRBV6-6|TRBJ2-4|TRBD1|-
CASKGARGVAKNIQYF
TGTGCCAGCAAGGGGGCACGCGGAGTAGCCAAAAACATTCAGTACTTC
>TRBV30|TRBJ2-1|TRBD1|-
CAWSVGTGAGNEQFF
TGTGCCTGGAGTGTAGGGACAGGGGCGGGTAATGAGCAGTTCTTC
>TRBV7-9|TRBJ1-2|-|-
CASSLGQANYGYTF
TGTGCCAGCAGCTTAGGACAGGCTAACTATGGCTACACCTTC
>TRBV29-1|TRBJ2-1|-|-
CSVEVGGSYNEQFF
TGCAGCGTTGAGGTAGGGGGCTCCTACAATGAGCAGTTCTTC
>TRBV7-8|TRBJ2-7|TRBD2|-
CASSSTSGFLYEQYF
TGTGCCAGCAGCTCGACTAGCGGCTTCCTCTACGAGCAGTACTTC
>TRBV6-5|TRBJ1-2|TRBD1|-
CASRTRTGRYGYTF
TGTGCCAGCAGAACCCGGACAGGACGTTATGGCTACACCTTC
>TRBV11-2|TRBJ1-1|-|-
CASSLVGRNTEAFF
TGTGCCAGCAGCTTAGTGGGCAGAAACACTGAAGCTTTCTTT
>TRBV1|TRBJ2-1|-|once
CTSSQESGVSYNEQFF
TGCACCAGCAGCCAGGAGAGCGGGGTCTCCTACAATGAGCAGTTCTTC
>TRBV5-1|TRBJ2-7|TRBD1|-
CASSPGQGSSEQYF
TGCGCCAGCAGTCCGGGACAGGGGAGTTCCGAGCAGTACTTC
>TRBV27|TRBJ2-7|-|-
CASSYRSGTYEQYF
TGTGCCAGCAGTTACAGGTCGGGCACCTACGAGCAGTACTTC
>TRBV6-5|TRBJ1-1|-|-
CASSLRQVFTEAFF
TGTGCCAGCAGTCTCCGCCAGGTGTTCACTGAAGCTTTCTTT
>TRBV18|TRBJ2-5|-|few
CASSPGNQETQYF
TGTGCCAGCTCACCAGGCAACCAAGAGACCCAGTACTTC
>TRBV4-3|TRBJ1-2|-|-
CASSLHRVDYGYTF
TGCGCCAGCAGTCTTCACAGGGTTGACTATGGCTACACCTTC
>TRBV6-6|TRBJ2-7|TRBD1|-
CASSYSTGMYEQYF
TGTGCCAGCAGTTACTCGACAGGGATGTACGAGCAGTACTTC
>TRBV27|TRBJ2-3|-|-
CASSRSQRLNTQYF
TGTGCCAGCTCCCGCTCACAACGCCTGAATACGCAGTATTTT
>TRBV19|TRBJ2-7|-|-
CASSHLSQEQYF
TGTGCCAGTAGCCACCTCTCCCAGGAACAGTACTTC
>TRBV5-6|TRBJ2-7|TRBD1|-
CASSSIPGTGDVSYEQYF
TGTGCCAGCAGCTCAATACCCGGGACAGGGGATGTCTCCTACGAGCAGTACTTC
>TRBV7-9|TRBJ2-7|TRBD1|once
CASSSGQGLGAYEQYF
TGTGCCAGCAGCTCAGGACAGGGCTTAGGTGCCTACGAGCAGTACTTC
>TRBV4-1|TRBJ2-5|TRBD2|-
CASSQLRGRAERSSRETQYF
TGCGCCAGCAGCCAACTGCGCGGGAGGGCCGAACGTTCGTCAAGGGAGACCCAGTACTTC
>TRBV18|TRBJ1-3|-|-
CASSQQEVHDSGNTIYF
TGTGCCAGCTCACAACAAGAAGTTCACGACTCTGGAAACACCATATATTTT
>TRBV19|TRBJ2-3|TRBD1|-
CASSSGTGFLGGGTDTQYF
TGTGCCAGTAGTTCCGGGACAGGGTTTCTAGGAGGGGGCACAGATACGCAGTATTTT
>TRBV30|TRBJ1-1|-|once
CAWTYPGSNTEAFF
TGTGCCTGGACCTACCCCGGTTCGAACACTGAAGCTTTCTTT
>TRBV30|TRBJ2-3|TRBD1|-
CAWNPGTATDTQYF
TGTGCCTGGAACCCGGGGACAGCCACAGATACGCAGTATTTT
>TRBV11-2|TRBJ1-2|-|once
CASSLGFSVYGYTF
TGTGCCAGCAGCTTAGGTTTCTCAGTTTATGGCTACACCTTC
>TRBV12-5|TRBJ2-1|TRBD2|-
CASGLGVAGSFNEQFF
TGTGCTAGTGGTTTGGGGGTAGCGGGATCCTTCAATGAGCAGTTCTTC
>TRBV30|TRBJ1-2|TRBD1|-
CAWTQGQGSYGYTF
TGTGCCTGGACCCAAGGACAGGGCAGCTATGGCTACACCTTC
>TRBV10-3|TRBJ1-2|-|-
CAISESLQVPEAYGYTF
TGTGCCATAAGTGAGTCGTTACAGGTCCCAGAAGCTTATGGCTACACCTTC
>TRBV19|TRBJ2-5|-|-
CASSSQAGLQETQYF
TGTGCCAGTAGTAGCCAGGCAGGCTTACAGGAGACCCAGTACTTC
>TRBV11-2|TRBJ2-5|TRBD1|-
CASSATGGAETQYF
TGTGCCAGCAGCGCAACAGGGGGAGCAGAGACCCAGTACTTC
>TRBV19|TRBJ1-6|TRBD1|once
CASSTHDRGAYNSPLHF
TGTGCCAGTAGTACTCACGACAGGGGTGCCTATAATTCACCCCTCCACTTT
>TRBV11-2|TRBJ2-3|TRBD2|-
CASSLRLSGRVDTQYF
TGTGCCAGCAGCTTAAGGTTAAGCGGGAGGGTCGATACGCAGTATTTT
>TRBV5-1|TRBJ2-2|TRBD2|-
CASSLQGLAGGTGELFF
TGCGCCAGCAGCTTACAGGGACTAGCGGGGGGCACCGGGGAGCTGTTTTTT
>TRBV28|TRBJ1-5|-|-
CASTRPMRGNQPQHF
TGTGCCAGCACCCGGCCAATGAGGGGCAATCAGCCCCAGCATTTT
>TRBV19|TRBJ1-1|-|-
CASTLGGGSNTEAFF
TGTGCCAGTACCCTGGGGGGGGGATCGAACACTGAAGCTTTCTTT
>TRBV6-1|TRBJ1-3|-|few
CASSAAQGNTIYF
TGTGCCAGCAGTGCCGCCCAGGGAAACACCATATATTTT
>TRBV30|TRBJ1-4|TRBD1|-
CAWRADRGEKLFF
TGTGCCTGGAGGGCGGACAGGGGTGAAAAACTGTTTTTT
>TRBV30|TRBJ2-2|TRBD1|-
CAWNRDRVRSTGELFF
TGTGCCTGGAACCGGGACAGGGTTAGGAGTACCGGGGAGCTGTTTTTT
>TRBV6-1|TRBJ1-3|-|-
CASRSRRGSGNTIYF
TGTGCCAGCAGGTCCCGCAGGGGCTCTGGAAACACCATATATTTT
>TRBV27|TRBJ2-2|TRBD2|-
CASSLQLAGAGELFF
TGTGCCAGCAGTTTACAACTAGCGGGAGCCGGGGAGCTGTTTTTT
>TRBV28|TRBJ2-7|-|-
CASSLGPGGEQYF
TGTGCCAGCAGTTTAGGGCCCGGGGGCGAGCAGTACTTC
>TRBV7-6|TRBJ1-1|TRBD1|-
CASSSLTGGNTEAFF
TGTGCCAGCAGCTCTCTTACAGGGGGGAACACTGAAGCTTTCTTT
>TRBV30|TRBJ2-7|TRBD1|-
CAWRQGVQYEQYF
TGTGCCTGGAGGCAGGGGGTGCAATACGAGCAGTACTTC
>TRBV7-2|TRBJ1-1|TRBD1|few
CASSFKPGQQNTEAFF
TGTGCCAGCAGCTTTAAGCCGGGACAGCAGAACACTGAAGCTTTCTTT
>TRBV13|TRBJ2-5|TRBD2|-
CASSLSSGGATGKTQYF
TGTGCCAGCAGCCTAAGTAGCGGGGGGGCCACCGGGAAGACCCAGTACTTC
>TRBV6-1|TRBJ1-1|TRBD1|-
CASSTPGQGEAAFF
TGTGCCAGCAGTACACCGGGACAGGGAGAGGCAGCTTTCTTT
>TRBV4-1|TRBJ1-1|-|-
CASSQEWQLNTEAFF
TGCGCCAGCAGCCAAGAATGGCAACTGAACACTGAAGCTTTCTTT
>TRBV18|TRBJ1-2|TRBD1|once
CASSPSRQGEEGYTF
TGTGCCAGCTCACCAAGTAGACAGGGTGAGGAGGGCTACACCTTC